The 32 T cell receptor beta chains below come from one sample, sequenced in a study of cytomegalovirus exposure and HLA in healthy donors. The PCR had 60 Vbeta and 13 Jbeta primers. The protocol was immunoSEQ multiplex PCR, while the TCRdb copy is restricted to in-frame clones and leaves out a portion. The data contain over 150,000 clones, about 65% of them singletons. Sequenced: PBMCs. Receptors were obtained from a woman in her twenties or thirties in good health and CMV-seronegative.

The rearrangement links TRBV15 to TRBJ1-4; 9 nucleotides line up with TRBD1. Germline assignment: CDR1 LNHNV and CDR2 YYDKDF (reference sequence). CDR3 length equals 16 residues. After removal of 0 bases from V and 5 bases from J, the junction contained 4 bases not matched to a gene. The CDR3 sequence: CATSREKGTGNEKLFF. DNA for the CDR3: TGTGCCACCAGCAGAGAAAAGGGGACAGGGAATGAAAAACTGTTTTTT.

The chain is built from TRBV7-6 and TRBJ2-3; D perhaps matches TRBD2 (6 bases). The V gene's germline CDR1 is SGHVS and CDR2 FNYEAQ. Trimming removed 0 bases from V and 5 bases from J, with 21 bases in between. This CDR3 contains 18 residues. DNA for the CDR3: TGTGCCAGCAGCTTAGCGCTGTGGTCGGGAGATGCAATAGATACGCAGTATTTT. Translating it yields CASSLALWSGDAIDTQYF.

V usage is TRBV28 and J usage is TRBJ1-5; D call uncertain. Germline V CDR1 and CDR2: MDHEN, SYDVKM. There are 14 residues in the CDR3. V was trimmed by 7 bases and J by 0 bases, leaving 10 bases between them. As DNA, the CDR3 is TGTGCCAGCACGTACAAGTATAGCAATCAGCCCCAGCATTTT. This sequence encodes CASTYKYSNQPQHF.

The J gene is TRBJ1-6, the V gene TRBV20-1; D is uncertain. The CDR3 is made up of 11 amino acids. V was trimmed by 3 bases and J by 14 bases, leaving 11 bases between them. The germline V gene has CDR1 DFQATT and CDR2 SNEGSKA (reference sequence). CDR3 nucleotide sequence: TGCAGTGCTAGCCCCGACGGGACCCTCCACTTT. This gives the protein CSASPDGTLHF.

The V and J genes are TRBV4-1 and TRBJ1-4; TRBD1 aligns across 9 bases. The CDR3 contains 14 residues. CDR1 and CDR2 (germline): MGHRA, YSYEKL. V lost 6 bases and J lost 4; bases outside the gene matches: 3. The CDR3 spells CASRRTGVNEKLFF. In nucleotides, the CDR3 is TGCGCCAGCAGACGGACAGGGGTTAATGAAAAACTGTTTTTT.

This clone was counted a few times. The V call is TRBV7-9, the J call TRBJ1-2; 8 bases are shared with TRBD1. Germline CDR1 is SEHNR and CDR2 is FQNEAQ (reference sequence). V was clipped by 5 bases and J by 8 bases; unmatched bases: 10. This CDR3 is 14 amino acids long. Written as DNA, the CDR3 is TGTGCCAGCAGCGAAAGGACAGGGTCTTCGGGCTACACCTTC. This gives the protein CASSERTGSSGYTF. The full variable domain, in which reference TRBV7-9 and TRBJ1-2 provide the parts outside the CDR3, is DTGVSQNPRHKITKRGQNVTFRCDPISEHNRLYWYRQTLGQGPEFLTYFQNEAQLEKSRLLSDRFSAERPKGSFSTLEIQRTEQGDSAMYLCASSERTGSSGYTFGSGTRLTVV.

The chain employs TRBV7-6 and TRBJ2-2; TRBD2 is a possible D gene (6 bases). In germline, CDR1 is SGHVS, CDR2 FNYEAQ. The CDR3 is 19 amino acids. The ends were cut back, 2 bases at V and 0 bases at J, with 19 bases in the middle. The CDR3 coding sequence is TGTGCCAGCAGCTTACGGCCGACTACGGGGGACGCGAACACCGGGGAGCTGTTTTTT. Encoded protein: CASSLRPTTGDANTGELFF.

A single count supports this clone. V and J are TRBV2 and TRBJ2-4, with TRBD2 matching over 14 bases. CDR3 length: 13 residues. Looked up from germline, CDR1 is SNHLY and CDR2 is FYNNEI. V lost 6 bases to trimming and J lost 8 bases; unmatched junction nucleotides: 0. For the CDR3, the DNA is TGTGCCAGCAGGACTAGCGGGAGGGACATTCAGTACTTC. Translating it yields CASRTSGRDIQYF.

The chain combines TRBV28 with TRBJ2-7; D is undetermined. Germline V gives CDR1 MDHEN, CDR2 SYDVKM. This CDR3 region has 15 residues. V was shortened by 2 bases and J by 3 bases, with 14 bases between the two germline ends. The CDR3 region is CASSLTRSGLYEQYF. Written as DNA, the CDR3 is TGTGCCAGCAGTTTAACCCGGTCAGGCCTCTACGAGCAGTACTTC.

The J gene is TRBJ2-1, the V gene TRBV11-2, with 8 bases lining up with TRBD1. Germline lookup yields CDR1 SGHAT and CDR2 FQNNGV. Trimming took 3 bases from V and 5 from J; bases not matched to a gene: 0. The CDR3 sequence is 13 residues long. Here the CDR3 reads CASSLDRDNEQFF. The CDR3 bases are TGTGCCAGCAGCTTGGACAGGGACAATGAGCAGTTCTTC.

The chain carries TRBV28 and TRBJ1-2, with TRBD1 identical over 9 bases. The CDR3 covers 15 residues. Looked up from germline, CDR1 is MDHEN and CDR2 is SYDVKM. Trimming removed 3 bases from V and 2 bases from J; junction bases left unmatched: 4. In DNA, the CDR3 is TGTGCCAGCAGTTTGTCCGGGACAGGGAACTATGGCTACACCTTC. It is translated as CASSLSGTGNYGYTF.

The chain combines TRBV7-2 with TRBJ1-1; TRBD1 might be the D (6 bases). In germline, CDR1 is SGHTA, CDR2 FQGNSA. The CDR3 has 16 residues. V dropped 2 bases and J dropped 7 bases, with 20 bases sitting between them. Here the CDR3 reads CASSLLGPTGPVEAFF. CDR3 bases: TGTGCCAGCAGCTTACTAGGTCCAACAGGGCCCGTTGAAGCTTTCTTT.

The chain joins TRBV2 to TRBJ2-3; 8 positions match TRBD2. Trimming at V came to 3 bases and at J to 4 bases, leaving 9 bases not matched to a gene. The CDR3 has 16 amino acids. Germline CDR1 and CDR2: SNHLY and FYNNEI. The CDR3 here is CASSDEAGGQADTQYF. The DNA of the CDR3 is TGTGCCAGCAGTGACGAGGCGGGGGGCCAAGCAGATACGCAGTATTTT.

The chain is built from TRBV27 and TRBJ2-7; TRBD1 aligns across 8 bases. The CDR3 spans 14 residues. Germline-derived CDR1 and CDR2 are MNHEY and SMNVEV (reference sequence). The V and J ends lost 5 bases and 9 bases, in that order; junction bases with no gene match: 12. The CDR3 is CASSKTGVGSRQYF. CDR3 nucleotide sequence: TGTGCCAGCAGTAAGACAGGGGTTGGATCCCGGCAGTACTTC.

The V gene is TRBV7-8, the J gene TRBJ2-4; TRBD1 might be the D (5 bases). The CDR3 length is 13 residues. Trimming pared 4 bases from V and 6 bases from J, leaving 10 bases between. Germline loops: CDR1 SGHVS, CDR2 FQNEAQ. CDR3 amino acids: CASSSQGRNIQYF. The CDR3 nucleotides read TGTGCCAGCAGCTCTCAGGGTAGAAACATTCAGTACTTC.

J is TRBJ2-1 and V is TRBV5-6; 10 bases match TRBD2. This CDR3 comprises 17 residues. V gave up 2 bases and J gave up 7 bases; unmatched junction bases: 12. Germline V CDR1 and CDR2: SGHDT, YYEEEE. The CDR3 loop is CASSLPLERGGLNEQFF. The CDR3 DNA sequence: TGTGCCAGCAGCTTACCCTTGGAGCGGGGGGGTTTAAATGAGCAGTTCTTC.

The sample holds a few counts of this clone. The genes are TRBV7-2 and TRBJ2-7, with 8 bases that match TRBD1. J lost 12 bases, V lost 5 bases, and 12 bases had no gene match. Germline V gene sequence: CDR1 SGHTA, CDR2 FQGNSA. CDR3 length: 13 residues. The CDR3 bases are TGTGCCAGCAGCCTCCGTCAGGACAGGGACGTGTACTTC. Residues: CASSLRQDRDVYF.

The chain carries TRBV5-4 and TRBJ2-5; TRBD1 might be the D (6 bases). CDR3 length: 13 residues. Trimming took 4 bases from V and 7 from J, leaving 14 bases between them. The V gene's germline CDR1 is SGHNT and CDR2 YYREEE (reference sequence). Here the CDR3 reads CASSTHRDGTQYF. The CDR3 DNA sequence: TGTGCCAGCAGCACCCACAGGGACGGGACCCAGTACTTC. Variable domain in full (rest from reference TRBV5-4 and TRBJ2-5): ETGVTQSPTHLIKTRGQQVTLRCSSQSGHNTVSWYQQALGQGPQFIFQYYREEENGRGNFPPRFSGLQFPNYSSELNVNALELDDSALYLCASSTHRDGTQYFGPGTRLLVL.

This clone came up a few times. The DNA of the CDR3 is TGTGCCACCAGCAGAGATCGGGGGGGCCAAGAGACCCAGTACTTC. It specifies CATSRDRGGQETQYF. V is TRBV15 and J is TRBJ2-5, with 8 nucleotides matching TRBD2. CDR1 and CDR2 from the germline V gene are LNHNV and YYDKDF (reference sequence). The V segment lost 0 bases and the J segment 1 base; nucleotides outside the gene matches: 1. The CDR3 totals 15 residues.

The chain combines TRBV4-2 with TRBJ2-1; D gene uncertain. Germline V gene lookup returns CDR1 LGHNA and CDR2 YNFKEQ. V lost 6 bases to trimming and J lost 8 bases, with 11 bases between them. The length of the CDR3 is 12 residues. Here the CDR3 reads CASSRVLDEQFF. DNA for the CDR3: TGTGCCAGCAGTCGCGTTCTCGATGAGCAGTTCTTC.

The V and J genes are TRBV5-4 and TRBJ1-1; D is perhaps TRBD1 (6 bases). V was shortened by 4 bases and J by 4 bases, with 17 bases between the two germline ends. Germline CDR1 is SGHNT and CDR2 is YYREEE (reference sequence). This CDR3 spans 15 amino acids. The DNA of the CDR3 is TGTGCCAGCAGCCAAGACTTCACAGGGTTCACTGAAGCTTTCTTT. This translates into CASSQDFTGFTEAFF. The variable domain in full, completed from reference TRBV5-4 and TRBJ1-1, reads ETGVTQSPTHLIKTRGQQVTLRCSSQSGHNTVSWYQQALGQGPQFIFQYYREEENGRGNFPPRFSGLQFPNYSSELNVNALELDDSALYLCASSQDFTGFTEAFFGQGTRLTVV.

This chain connects TRBV20-1 to TRBJ1-2; D is perhaps TRBD1 (6 bases). There are 11 residues in the CDR3. Germline CDR1 DFQATT, CDR2 SNEGSKA (reference sequence). The ends were cut back, 8 bases at V and 4 bases at J, with 11 bases in the middle. The CDR3 bases are TGCAGTATCCGGGACACCTATGGCTACACCTTC. This encodes CSIRDTYGYTF.

V usage is TRBV19 and J usage is TRBJ1-2, with D perhaps matching TRBD1 (5 bases). Germline V gene sequence: CDR1 LNHDA, CDR2 SQIVND (reference sequence). Trimming shortened V by 7 bases and J by 4 bases, and 16 bases separated the two germline ends. This CDR3 comprises 14 residues. The CDR3 protein is CASNPEGNFYGYTF. The CDR3 coding sequence is TGTGCCAGTAACCCGGAGGGGAATTTCTATGGCTACACCTTC.

The sample holds a few counts of this clone. The V gene is TRBV4-3, the J gene TRBJ2-1; 9 nucleotides agree with TRBD2. J lost 9 bases, V lost 2 bases, and 11 bases had no gene match. The CDR3 totals 16 residues. Looked up from germline, CDR1 is LGHNA and CDR2 is YSLEER. The CDR3 DNA is TGCGCCAGCAGCCAACACCCTAGCGGGATGTGGGGTGAGCAGTTCTTC. It encodes CASSQHPSGMWGEQFF.

The chain combines TRBV10-3 with TRBJ1-1; D not resolved. Germline V gives CDR1 ENHRY, CDR2 SYGVKD. The CDR3 runs 14 residues. V gave up 4 bases and J gave up 1 base, with 10 bases separating them. The CDR3 protein is CAISAARENTEAFF. CDR3 coding DNA: TGTGCCATCAGTGCAGCACGGGAGAACACTGAAGCTTTCTTT.

The sample holds a few counts of this clone. The gene calls are TRBV19 and TRBJ1-1; 7 positions agree with TRBD1. CDR3 size: 13 residues. In germline, CDR1 is LNHDA, CDR2 SQIVND (reference sequence). The V segment lost 7 bases and the J segment 7 bases; nucleotides outside the gene matches: 9. For the CDR3, the DNA is TGTGCCAGTAAGCTCAGGGGGACCTATGAAGCTTTCTTT. Translating it yields CASKLRGTYEAFF.

V usage is TRBV5-1 and J usage is TRBJ2-1; no reliable D call. Germline lookup yields CDR1 SGHRS and CDR2 YFSETQ. The CDR3 is 16 residues long. Trimming took 0 bases from V and 6 from J, leaving 16 bases between them. The chain's CDR3 is CASSLDGGHGVNEQFF. CDR3 nucleotides: TGCGCCAGCAGCTTGGACGGCGGCCACGGAGTCAATGAGCAGTTCTTC.

This clone was recorded only once. The chain has TRBV13 and TRBJ2-7, with D perhaps TRBD1 (6 bases). This CDR3 has 14 residues. Germline CDR1 is PRHDT and CDR2 is FYEKMQ (reference sequence). Trimming took 1 base from V and 5 from J, leaving 12 bases between them. The CDR3: CASSLAGVKHEQYF. As DNA, the CDR3 is TGTGCCAGCAGCTTAGCAGGGGTGAAGCACGAGCAGTACTTC.

The chain carries TRBV5-1 and TRBJ2-3; tentative D call: TRBD2 (5 bases). Germline V gene sequence: CDR1 SGHRS, CDR2 YFSETQ. The CDR3 contains 15 residues. V dropped 1 base and J dropped 1 base, with 10 bases sitting between them. This CDR3 is CASSLRGDGTDTQYF. The CDR3 bases are TGCGCCAGCAGCTTGCGGGGAGATGGCACAGATACGCAGTATTTT.

The CDR3 loop reads CASSRTAAGYTF. CDR3 nucleotide sequence: TGTGCCAGCAGCAGAACAGCGGCTGGCTACACCTTC. This chain connects TRBV9 to TRBJ1-2; the D is unclear. Germline-derived CDR1 and CDR2 are SGDLS and YYNGEE. Trimming removed 4 bases from V and 7 bases from J, with 11 bases in between. The CDR3 runs 12 residues.

The chain couples TRBV9 to TRBJ2-1; possibly TRBD1 for D (5 bases). The germline V and J ends were trimmed by 0 bases and 2 bases, with 9 bases remaining between them. Germline CDR1 is SGDLS and CDR2 is YYNGEE. The CDR3 sequence is 15 residues long. The CDR3 DNA sequence: TGTGCCAGCAGCGTAGACTGGGGCACCTACAATGAGCAGTTCTTC. Its protein is CASSVDWGTYNEQFF.

This chain uses TRBV9 with TRBJ2-2; 14 nucleotides agree with TRBD2. CDR3 length: 16 residues. The junction had 7 bases not matched to a gene; V was cut back by 3 bases and J by 9 bases. From germline, CDR1 is SGDLS and CDR2 YYNGEE. CDR3 DNA: TGTGCCAGCAGCGGTGGGGGACTAGCGGGAGTTCGGGAGCTGTTTTTT. Translation: CASSGGGLAGVRELFF.